The 28 T cell receptor beta chains below were found in one sample sequenced in a study of blood T cell repertoires in COVID-19. Here immunoSEQ multiplex PCR was the method, and the copy in TCRdb shows in-frame clones only, minus some. The table includes 50,000 to 70,000 clones, around 90% detected once. The sequenced material came from peripheral blood. Receptors originate from a human donor with active COVID-19. The donor label of this sample is uncertain.

This chain connects TRBV28 to TRBJ1-2; D unresolved. The CDR3 runs to 12 residues. The germline V gene has CDR1 MDHEN and CDR2 SYDVKM. V lost 5 bases, J lost 2 bases, and 6 bases lay in between. DNA of the CDR3: TGTGCCAGCAGTCTCACAAACTATGGCTACACCTTC. Translation gives CASSLTNYGYTF.

The rearrangement links TRBV28 to TRBJ2-7; D is undetermined. Germline values: CDR1 MDHEN, CDR2 SYDVKM. The CDR3 is 14 residues long. V was pared by 1 base and J by 0 bases, with 7 bases between. The DNA for the CDR3 is TGTGCCAGCAGTTTATATCTAGGCTCCTACGAGCAGTACTTC. This sequence encodes CASSLYLGSYEQYF. The full variable domain, in which reference TRBV28 and TRBJ2-7 provide the parts outside the CDR3, is DVKVTQSSRYLVKRTGEKVFLECVQDMDHENMFWYRQDPGLGLRLIYFSYDVKMKEKGDIPEGYSVSREKKERFSLILESASTNQTSMYLCASSLYLGSYEQYFGPGTRLTVT.

The chain has TRBV29-1 and TRBJ1-1, with TRBD1 matching over 11 bases. This CDR3 region has 15 residues. Per the germline V gene, CDR1 is SQVTM and CDR2 is ANQGSEA. The trim removed 6 bases at V and 4 bases at J, leaving 10 bases unmatched. CDR3 nucleotides: TGCAGCGTATTTAGAACCGGGACAGGGGGCACTGAAGCTTTCTTT. Amino acid sequence: CSVFRTGTGGTEAFF.

The chain joins TRBV18 to TRBJ2-2; 8 nucleotides agree with TRBD1. J was trimmed by 5 bases and V by 3 bases; bases with no gene match: 5. This CDR3 contains 15 residues. The germline V gene has CDR1 KGHSH and CDR2 LQKENI. In DNA form, the CDR3 reads TGTGCCAGCTCACCTAGGACAGGGAGGACCGGGGAGCTGTTTTTT. The encoded protein is CASSPRTGRTGELFF.

This clone is termed medium-sized. The same CDR3 arises from other DNA sequences in this sample as well. The rearrangement uses TRBV2 and TRBJ2-1; 9 nucleotides line up with TRBD2. V gave up 1 base and J gave up 7 bases; unmatched junction bases: 8. CDR3 length equals 16 residues. CDR1 and CDR2 from the germline V gene are SNHLY and FYNNEI. The CDR3 protein is CASSEEGGGAFNEQFF. The CDR3 DNA sequence: TGTGCCAGCAGTGAAGAGGGCGGGGGGGCTTTTAATGAGCAGTTCTTC.

J is TRBJ1-4 and V is TRBV2; 7 bases align to TRBD1. Germline V gene lookup returns CDR1 SNHLY and CDR2 FYNNEI. This CDR3 contains 15 residues. Trimming removed 6 bases from V and 8 bases from J; junction bases left unmatched: 12. This CDR3 is CASSPRSGQREKLFF. The CDR3 DNA sequence: TGTGCCAGCAGCCCCAGGTCGGGACAGAGAGAAAAACTGTTTTTT.

This clone appeared a few times. The genes are TRBV6-5 and TRBJ1-6; the D is unclear. Trimming left V 8 bases short and J 0 bases short, with 11 bases between. The CDR3 has 15 residues. The germline gives CDR1 MNHEY, CDR2 SVGAGI. The CDR3 bases are TGTGCCAGCCTCCGAGAGAGCTCCTATAATTCACCCCTCCACTTT. The encoded protein is CASLRESSYNSPLHF.

The J gene is TRBJ2-3, the V gene TRBV6-4; 11 bases agree with TRBD2. The J segment lost 5 bases and the V segment lost 3 bases, leaving 1 base of the junction unmatched. Germline lookup yields CDR1 MRHNA and CDR2 SNTAGT. The CDR3 is 14 amino acids. The chain's CDR3 is CASSEGLAGDTQYF. In DNA form, the CDR3 reads TGTGCCAGCAGTGAAGGACTAGCGGGAGATACGCAGTATTTT.

This rearrangement joins TRBV10-3 to TRBJ2-1, with 10 positions matching TRBD1. CDR3 length: 13 residues. CDR1 is ENHRY, CDR2 SYGVKD, per germline. The junction had 5 bases not matched to a gene; V was cut back by 8 bases and J by 7 bases. The CDR3 bases are TGTGCCATCCGACAGGGGGCGGGGAATGAGCAGTTCTTC. This translates into CAIRQGAGNEQFF.

The chain carries TRBV5-1 and TRBJ2-5; TRBD2 is a possible D gene (5 bases). This CDR3 region has 16 residues. CDR1 and CDR2 from the germline V gene are SGHRS and YFSETQ. The V gene lost 4 bases and the J gene lost 2 bases, with 18 bases spanning the gap. Here the CDR3 DNA reads TGCGCCAGCAGCGGATCTGTGTCAGGAGGACAAGAGACCCAGTACTTC. Its protein is CASSGSVSGGQETQYF.

The chain couples TRBV30 to TRBJ2-7; D call uncertain. Germline lookup yields CDR1 GTSNPN and CDR2 SVGIG (reference sequence). This CDR3 has 12 residues. V was cut by 1 base and J by 3 bases, with 7 bases left in between. The CDR3 region is CAWSEYFYEQYF. CDR3 bases: TGTGCCTGGAGTGAGTACTTCTACGAGCAGTACTTC.

The chain carries TRBV5-1 and TRBJ2-6; 7 bases match TRBD1. There are 15 residues in the CDR3. Germline lookup yields CDR1 SGHRS and CDR2 YFSETQ. With 4 bases clipped from V and 2 bases from J, the junction kept 3 bases outside the gene matches. For the CDR3, the DNA is TGCGCCAGCAGCCTAGGGGGCGCTGGGGCCAACGTCCTGACTTTC. Protein: CASSLGGAGANVLTF.

The CDR3 DNA reads TGCAGCGTCAGTCGGGGGTCGTACGAGCAGTACTTC. Translated, it gives CSVSRGSYEQYF. The gene calls are TRBV29-1 and TRBJ2-7, with TRBD2 as a possible D gene (6 bases). Trimming took 6 bases from V and 4 from J, leaving 13 bases between them. The CDR3 has 12 amino acids. The germline V gene has CDR1 SQVTM and CDR2 ANQGSEA.

V and J are TRBV7-8 and TRBJ2-7; D gene unclear. CDR3 length: 13 residues. With 3 bases removed from V and 1 base from J, the gap between germline ends came to 7 bases. Germline loops: CDR1 SGHVS, CDR2 FQNEAQ. The CDR3 reads CASSFGASYEQYF. CDR3 nucleotide sequence: TGTGCCAGCAGCTTCGGAGCTTCCTACGAGCAGTACTTC.

The chain links TRBV10-1 to TRBJ1-2; TRBD1 matches at 11 bases. This CDR3 comprises 13 residues. The V gene end was trimmed by 6 bases and the J gene end by 6 bases; junction bases not matched to a gene: 3. Germline V gives CDR1 WNHNN, CDR2 SYGVQD (reference sequence). This CDR3 reads CASSRDRGNGYTF. CDR3 nucleotide sequence: TGCGCCAGCAGCCGGGACAGGGGGAATGGCTACACCTTC.

V gene TRBV5-1 combines with J gene TRBJ2-2; 7 positions agree with TRBD1. CDR3 length: 17 amino acids. Germline assignment: CDR1 SGHRS and CDR2 YFSETQ. Trimming at V came to 1 base and at J to 0 bases, leaving 6 bases not matched to a gene. The CDR3: CASSLRTGAPNTGELFF. The CDR3 DNA reads as TGCGCCAGCAGCTTGCGAACAGGGGCCCCGAACACCGGGGAGCTGTTTTTT.

This clone was observed a handful of times. The rearrangement joins TRBV27 to TRBJ1-5; D remains unclear. V was pared by 6 bases and J by 7 bases, with 16 bases between. Germline V gene sequence: CDR1 MNHEY, CDR2 SMNVEV (reference sequence). The CDR3 is 14 residues long. Here the CDR3 DNA reads TGTGCCAGCAGGGGCCTTTCCCGGGAACAGCCCCAGCATTTT. It codes for CASRGLSREQPQHF.

This chain joins TRBV7-2 and TRBJ1-1; TRBD1 matches 7 bases. Germline CDR1 SGHTA, CDR2 FQGNSA. The CDR3 loop spans 15 amino acids. Unmatched junction bases numbered 9, after V lost 5 bases and J lost 3 bases. The CDR3 nucleotides are TGTGCCAGCAGCGGGAGGACAGGTTTTGACACTGAAGCTTTCTTT. It translates to CASSGRTGFDTEAFF.

The J gene is TRBJ2-4, the V gene TRBV2; TRBD2 matches at 7 bases. V was clipped by 9 bases and J by 15 bases; unmatched bases: 14. The CDR3 runs 12 residues. Germline CDR1 SNHLY, CDR2 FYNNEI. CDR3 residues: CASGEGLLVMYF. CDR3 DNA: TGTGCCAGTGGGGAGGGTCTACTAGTAATGTACTTC.

This chain uses TRBV3-1 (or the pseudogene TRBV3-2) with TRBJ1-6; D not certain. The CDR3 is 15 residues long. Looked up from germline, CDR1 is LGHDT and CDR2 is YNNKEL (reference sequence). Deletions cut 0 bases from V and 10 bases from J, with 13 bases between. DNA of the CDR3: TGTGCCAGCAGCCAAGAACCGGAGGGCATCTCACCCCTCCACTTT. This gives the protein CASSQEPEGISPLHF.

The gene calls are TRBV7-8 and TRBJ2-5, with 7 bases lining up with TRBD1. This CDR3 comprises 17 residues. V trimming: 5 bases; J trimming: 3 bases; junction bases outside the gene matches: 15. Germline loops: CDR1 SGHVS, CDR2 FQNEAQ. CDR3 amino acids: CASSMVVPGQRKETQYF. The CDR3 DNA reads as TGTGCCAGCAGCATGGTGGTACCGGGACAGAGAAAAGAGACCCAGTACTTC.

The V call is TRBV5-4, the J call TRBJ1-2; no clear D gene. The CDR3 is made up of 14 amino acids. CDR1 SGHNT and CDR2 YYREEE come from the germline V gene (reference sequence). Trimming took off 0 bases at V and 0 bases at J, with 6 bases between the two ends. The CDR3 DNA follows: TGTGCCAGCAGCTTGGCGGTGACTAACTATGGCTACACCTTC. Translation: CASSLAVTNYGYTF.

This clone was observed a few times. V gene TRBV14 combines with J gene TRBJ1-4, with D perhaps matching TRBD1 (5 bases). The CDR3 runs to 15 residues. Per germline, CDR1 SGHDN and CDR2 FVKESK. V was trimmed by 6 bases and J by 5 bases, leaving 16 bases between them. The CDR3 DNA sequence: TGTGCCAGCAGTCAACGGAGACGGACAAATGAAAAACTGTTTTTT. Protein: CASSQRRRTNEKLFF.

The CDR3 reads CASSKTSGSAGELFF. DNA of the CDR3: TGTGCCAGCAGCAAGACTAGCGGGAGTGCCGGGGAGCTGTTTTTT. The chain is built from TRBV7-3 and TRBJ2-2; 12 nucleotides line up with TRBD2. This CDR3 is built from 15 residues. V lost 5 bases to trimming and J lost 6 bases; unmatched junction nucleotides: 4. CDR1 and CDR2 from the germline V gene are SGHTA and FQGTGA.

The chain combines TRBV2 with TRBJ2-3; TRBD2 aligns across 11 bases. Per germline, CDR1 SNHLY and CDR2 FYNNEI. Trimming removed 6 bases from V and 5 bases from J; junction bases left unmatched: 10. The CDR3 loop spans 16 amino acids. CDR3 sequence: CASSLSGGAAGDTQYF. The CDR3, as DNA: TGTGCCAGCAGCCTTAGCGGGGGGGCCGCGGGAGATACGCAGTATTTT. Full variable domain (rest looked up from reference TRBV2 and TRBJ2-3): EPEVTQTPSHQVTQMGQEVILRCVPISNHLYFYWYRQILGQKVEFLVSFYNNEISEKSEIFDDQFSVERPDGSNFTLKIRSTKLEDSAMYFCASSLSGGAAGDTQYFGPGTRLTVL.

The V gene is TRBV9, the J gene TRBJ2-7, with D tentatively TRBD1 (7 bases). Trimming shortened V by 4 bases and J by 2 bases, and 13 bases separated the two germline ends. The germline V gene has CDR1 SGDLS and CDR2 YYNGEE. This CDR3 comprises 14 residues. In nucleotides, the CDR3 is TGTGCCAGCAGCCCAGGGGGGAAAACCTACGAGCAGTACTTC. It is translated as CASSPGGKTYEQYF.

The V call is TRBV5-6, the J call TRBJ2-7; a possible D gene is TRBD2 (5 bases). Deletions cut 0 bases from V and 1 base from J, with 11 bases between. The CDR3 loop spans 15 amino acids. Germline V gene lookup returns CDR1 SGHDT and CDR2 YYEEEE. The CDR3 sequence is CASSLDRGKSYEQYF. CDR3 DNA: TGTGCCAGCAGCTTGGACAGAGGGAAGTCCTACGAGCAGTACTTC.

This chain connects TRBV3-1 (or the pseudogene TRBV3-2) to TRBJ2-6; 7 bases fit TRBD1. The V gene end was trimmed by 1 base and the J gene end by 4 bases; junction bases not matched to a gene: 4. There are 16 residues in the CDR3. CDR1 and CDR2 (germline): LGHDT, YNNKEL (reference sequence). The CDR3 sequence is CASSQVRGPGANVLTF. The CDR3 DNA reads TGTGCCAGCAGCCAAGTGAGGGGGCCGGGGGCCAACGTCCTGACTTTC.